Listed below are T cell receptor beta chains from one sample, sequenced in a study of blood T cell repertoires in COVID-19. The assay was immunoSEQ multiplex PCR, and TCRdb's table has in-frame clones only and misses some. The sample records some 60,000 clones, under 85% being singletons. The specimen sequenced was peripheral blood. The receptors here all came from a woman older than 75 with acute or convalescent COVID-19. The CDR3 runs from the conserved cysteine through the conserved F or W. A D gene is named only where the DNA matches it firmly. Only part of the rows carry a size: once, few, many, or a class if the clone is expanded.

D: -
size: -
J: TRBJ2-7
V: TRBV20-1
CDR3: CSAKIDYEQYF
DNA: TGCAGTGCTAAGATAGATTACGAGCAGTACTTC

D: -
size: -
J: TRBJ1-3
V: TRBV5-6
CDR3: CASSPWTLRNTIYF
DNA: TGTGCCAGCAGCCCCTGGACACTTCGAAACACCATATATTTT

D: TRBD2
size: -
J: TRBJ2-4
V: TRBV6-4
CDR3: CASSELTSGESPIQYF
DNA: TGTGCCAGCAGTGAATTGACTAGCGGCGAGTCACCCATTCAGTACTTC

D: TRBD2
size: -
J: TRBJ2-7
V: TRBV7-9
CDR3: CASSLGGGGAEEQYF
DNA: TGTGCCAGCAGCTTAGGTGGCGGGGGGGCTGAAGAGCAGTACTTC

D: -
size: -
J: TRBJ1-2
V: TRBV19
CDR3: CASSMTGNYGYTF
DNA: TGTGCCAGTAGTATGACAGGCAACTATGGCTACACCTTC

D: -
size: -
J: TRBJ1-3
V: TRBV29-1
CDR3: CSARVAAGNTIYF
DNA: TGCAGCGCCAGGGTGGCGGCTGGAAACACCATATATTTT

D: TRBD1
size: -
J: TRBJ2-2
V: TRBV27
CDR3: CASSLRQGRIVDTGELFF
DNA: TGTGCCAGCAGTCTTCGACAGGGCCGGATCGTAGACACCGGGGAGCTGTTTTTT

D: TRBD2
size: -
J: TRBJ2-7
V: TRBV6-2/TRBV6-3
CDR3: CASSFGTSEAYEQYF
DNA: TGTGCCAGCAGTTTTGGGACTAGCGAGGCCTACGAGCAGTACTTC

D: TRBD1
size: -
J: TRBJ1-2
V: TRBV19
CDR3: CASSPYPDRGRVGYTF
DNA: TGTGCCAGTAGTCCATATCCAGACAGGGGACGAGTTGGCTACACCTTC

D: -
size: -
J: TRBJ1-4
V: TRBV18
CDR3: CASSQTTNEKLFF
DNA: TGTGCCAGCTCCCAAACAACTAATGAAAAACTGTTTTTT

D: -
size: -
J: TRBJ2-1
V: TRBV20-1
CDR3: CSAARSNEQFF
DNA: TGCAGTGCGGCTCGCAGTAATGAGCAGTTCTTC

D: TRBD2
size: -
J: TRBJ2-1
V: TRBV12-3/TRBV12-4
CDR3: CAGSLREDNEQFF
DNA: TGTGCCGGCAGTCTCCGGGAGGACAATGAGCAGTTCTTC

D: TRBD1
size: once
J: TRBJ2-1
V: TRBV7-3
CDR3: CASSLSWDRGHNEQFF
DNA: TGTGCCAGCAGCTTATCGTGGGACAGGGGGCACAATGAGCAGTTCTTC

D: -
size: once
J: TRBJ1-5
V: TRBV19
CDR3: CASSILGGGRQPQHF
DNA: TGTGCCAGTAGTATTTTGGGCGGGGGACGACAGCCCCAGCATTTT

D: TRBD2
size: few
J: TRBJ2-7
V: TRBV11-1
CDR3: CASGTSGSSYEQYF
DNA: TGTGCCAGCGGGACTAGCGGGAGTTCCTACGAGCAGTACTTC

D: -
size: -
J: TRBJ2-1
V: TRBV5-6
CDR3: CASSSFLEQALYAYNEQFF
DNA: TGTGCCAGCAGCTCCTTCCTTGAACAGGCCTTGTACGCCTACAATGAGCAGTTCTTC

D: TRBD2
size: -
J: TRBJ2-3
V: TRBV13
CDR3: CASSLVAGVQQGTDTQYF
DNA: TGTGCCAGCAGCTTAGTAGCGGGCGTACAACAAGGGACAGATACGCAGTATTTT

D: -
size: -
J: TRBJ1-6
V: TRBV27
CDR3: CASSLAQKLNSPLHF
DNA: TGTGCCAGCAGTTTAGCACAGAAGCTTAATTCACCCCTCCACTTT

D: TRBD1
size: -
J: TRBJ2-1
V: TRBV5-1
CDR3: CASSLDGTGSSYNEQFF
DNA: TGCGCCAGCAGCTTGGACGGGACAGGGAGCTCCTACAATGAGCAGTTCTTC

D: -
size: once
J: TRBJ1-1
V: TRBV4-2
CDR3: CASSQEQRTVNTEAFF
DNA: TGTGCCAGCAGCCAAGAGCAACGGACAGTGAACACTGAAGCTTTCTTT

D: -
size: -
J: TRBJ2-3
V: TRBV6-4
CDR3: CASSSLGQSTDTQYF
DNA: TGTGCCAGCAGTTCCCTCGGACAGTCCACAGATACGCAGTATTTT

D: -
size: -
J: TRBJ1-1
V: TRBV9
CDR3: CASSVGTTGPGTEAFF
DNA: TGTGCCAGCAGCGTGGGGACAACAGGGCCGGGAACTGAAGCTTTCTTT

D: TRBD2
size: -
J: TRBJ2-5
V: TRBV30
CDR3: CAWNPSGRGETQYF
DNA: TGTGCCTGGAACCCTAGCGGGAGGGGGGAGACCCAGTACTTC

D: -
size: few
J: TRBJ1-4
V: TRBV3-1/TRBV3-2
CDR3: CASSQLMGGKLFF
DNA: TGTGCCAGCAGCCAACTAATGGGGGGAAAACTGTTTTTT

D: -
size: once
J: TRBJ1-1
V: TRBV5-1
CDR3: CASSFSLNTEAFF
DNA: TGCGCCAGCAGCTTTAGCCTGAACACTGAAGCTTTCTTT

D: -
size: -
J: TRBJ2-5
V: TRBV7-6
CDR3: CASRETSSTETQYF
DNA: TGTGCCAGCAGGGAAACTAGTTCCACGGAGACCCAGTACTTC

D: TRBD2
size: -
J: TRBJ2-1
V: TRBV2
CDR3: CAGLAGGLINEQFF
DNA: TGTGCCGGGTTAGCGGGAGGGCTCATCAATGAGCAGTTCTTC

D: TRBD1
size: -
J: TRBJ1-5
V: TRBV30
CDR3: CAWSLEETGIGTQHF
DNA: TGTGCCTGGAGTTTGGAGGAGACAGGGATCGGGACCCAGCATTTT

D: -
size: -
J: TRBJ2-2
V: TRBV2
CDR3: CANRRGAGAYTGELFF
DNA: TGTGCCAACAGGAGGGGGGCGGGGGCCTACACCGGGGAGCTGTTTTTT

D: TRBD2
size: -
J: TRBJ2-3
V: TRBV5-1
CDR3: CASSLGGGRTDTQYF
DNA: TGCGCCAGCAGCTTGGGCGGGGGGAGAACAGATACGCAGTATTTT

D: TRBD2
size: -
J: TRBJ2-7
V: TRBV13
CDR3: CASSTTSGGDYEQYF
DNA: TGTGCCAGCAGCACAACTAGCGGGGGGGACTACGAGCAGTACTTC

D: TRBD2
size: -
J: TRBJ2-1
V: TRBV4-2
CDR3: CASSQESGTSGRNKQFF
DNA: TGTGCCAGCAGCCAAGAGTCCGGGACTAGCGGGAGGAATAAGCAGTTCTTC

D: TRBD2
size: -
J: TRBJ2-7
V: TRBV5-1
CDR3: CASSLGLAGGPSYEQYF
DNA: TGCGCCAGCAGCTTGGGACTAGCGGGGGGTCCCTCCTACGAGCAGTACTTC

D: -
size: -
J: TRBJ1-1
V: TRBV28
CDR3: CASAGAARAFF
DNA: TGTGCCTCAGCAGGGGCCGCCCGGGCTTTCTTT

D: -
size: -
J: TRBJ2-7
V: TRBV24-1
CDR3: CATPPGKVDTYEQYF
DNA: TGTGCCACCCCCCCCGGGAAGGTCGATACCTACGAGCAGTACTTC

D: TRBD2
size: -
J: TRBJ2-1
V: TRBV27
CDR3: CASSLLTSGGAQNEQFF
DNA: TGTGCCAGCAGTTTATTGACTAGCGGGGGAGCTCAGAATGAGCAGTTCTTC

D: -
size: -
J: TRBJ2-1
V: TRBV9
CDR3: CASSVGAGNEQFF
DNA: TGTGCCAGCAGCGTAGGGGCGGGCAATGAGCAGTTCTTC

D: -
size: once
J: TRBJ2-7
V: TRBV7-2
CDR3: CASNSGYEQYF
DNA: TGTGCCAGCAATTCCGGGTACGAGCAGTACTTC

D: -
size: -
J: TRBJ2-5
V: TRBV27
CDR3: CASSLLLGAQETQYF
DNA: TGTGCCAGCAGTTTATTATTAGGAGCCCAAGAGACCCAGTACTTC

D: -
size: -
J: TRBJ2-1
V: TRBV19
CDR3: CASQGQYNEQFF
DNA: TGTGCCAGTCAGGGGCAGTACAATGAGCAGTTCTTC

D: TRBD2
size: -
J: TRBJ2-7
V: TRBV20-1
CDR3: CSASPVASGGSYEQYF
DNA: TGCAGTGCTAGTCCCGTGGCTAGCGGGGGATCCTACGAGCAGTACTTC

D: -
size: -
J: TRBJ2-6
V: TRBV9
CDR3: CASSVAAESSGANVLTF
DNA: TGTGCCAGCAGCGTAGCGGCGGAGAGCTCTGGGGCCAACGTCCTGACTTTC

D: -
size: -
J: TRBJ1-1
V: TRBV4-1
CDR3: CASSQEATVNTEAFF
DNA: TGCGCCAGCAGCCAAGAAGCGACAGTGAACACTGAAGCTTTCTTT

D: TRBD2
size: -
J: TRBJ2-3
V: TRBV18
CDR3: CASSPGIAGNTDTQYF
DNA: TGTGCCAGCTCACCAGGAATAGCGGGTAACACAGATACGCAGTATTTT

D: -
size: -
J: TRBJ1-3
V: TRBV11-2
CDR3: CASSLYTGPSGNTIYF
DNA: TGTGCCAGCAGCTTATATACAGGGCCCAGCGGAAACACCATATATTTT

D: -
size: -
J: TRBJ2-7
V: TRBV13
CDR3: CASSLGDTEQYF
DNA: TGTGCCAGCAGCTTAGGGGACACAGAGCAGTACTTC

D: -
size: -
J: TRBJ1-2
V: TRBV2
CDR3: CASSEPGGPNLFYGYTF
DNA: TGTGCCAGCAGCGAGCCAGGAGGGCCGAACCTTTTCTATGGCTACACCTTC

D: TRBD2
size: few
J: TRBJ2-1
V: TRBV11-2
CDR3: CASTLTSGGAINEQFF
DNA: TGTGCCAGCACCCTTACTAGCGGGGGGGCTATCAATGAGCAGTTCTTC

D: -
size: -
J: TRBJ1-1
V: TRBV15
CDR3: CATSRPDRTWNTEAFF
DNA: TGTGCCACCAGCAGACCAGACAGGACTTGGAACACTGAAGCTTTCTTT

D: -
size: -
J: TRBJ2-7
V: TRBV28
CDR3: CASSLSRGQTIEQYF
DNA: TGTGCCAGCAGTTTGTCACGCGGGCAGACGATTGAGCAGTACTTC

D: TRBD2
size: once
J: TRBJ2-1
V: TRBV27
CDR3: CASSSGAGGRANEQFF
DNA: TGTGCCAGCAGTTCGGGAGCGGGAGGAAGGGCTAATGAGCAGTTCTTC

D: -
size: -
J: TRBJ2-2
V: TRBV19
CDR3: CASSIVLNTGELFF
DNA: TGTGCCAGTAGTATAGTACTAAACACCGGGGAGCTGTTTTTT

D: -
size: -
J: TRBJ1-6
V: TRBV7-9
CDR3: CASSLLGLENSPLHF
DNA: TGTGCCAGCAGCTTATTGGGGCTTGAGAATTCACCCCTCCACTTT